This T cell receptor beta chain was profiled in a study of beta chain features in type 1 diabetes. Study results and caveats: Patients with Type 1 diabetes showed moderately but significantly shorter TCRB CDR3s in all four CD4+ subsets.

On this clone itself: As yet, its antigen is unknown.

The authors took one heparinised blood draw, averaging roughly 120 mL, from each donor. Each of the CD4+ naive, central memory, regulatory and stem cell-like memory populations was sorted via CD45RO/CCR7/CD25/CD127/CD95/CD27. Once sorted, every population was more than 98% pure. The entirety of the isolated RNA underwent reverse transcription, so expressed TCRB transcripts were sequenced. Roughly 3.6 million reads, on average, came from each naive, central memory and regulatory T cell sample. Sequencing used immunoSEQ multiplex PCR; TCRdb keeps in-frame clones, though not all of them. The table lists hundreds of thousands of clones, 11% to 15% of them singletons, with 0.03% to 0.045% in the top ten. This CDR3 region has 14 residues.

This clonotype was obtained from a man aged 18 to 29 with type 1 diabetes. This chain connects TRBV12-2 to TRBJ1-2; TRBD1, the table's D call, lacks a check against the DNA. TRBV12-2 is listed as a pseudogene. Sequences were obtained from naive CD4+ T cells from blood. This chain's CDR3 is CAQGQWNTNYGYTF. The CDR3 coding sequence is TGTGCACAGGGACAGTGGAACACTAACTATGGCTACACCTTC.